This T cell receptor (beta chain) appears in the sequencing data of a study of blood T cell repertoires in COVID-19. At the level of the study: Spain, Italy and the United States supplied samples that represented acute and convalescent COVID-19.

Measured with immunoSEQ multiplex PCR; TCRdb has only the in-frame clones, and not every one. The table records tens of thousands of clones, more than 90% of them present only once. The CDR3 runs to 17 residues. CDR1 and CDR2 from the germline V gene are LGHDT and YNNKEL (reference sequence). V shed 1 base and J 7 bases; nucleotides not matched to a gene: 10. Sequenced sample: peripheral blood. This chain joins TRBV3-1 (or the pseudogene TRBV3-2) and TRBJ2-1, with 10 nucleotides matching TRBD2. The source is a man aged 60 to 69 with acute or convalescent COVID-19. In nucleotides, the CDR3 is TGTGCCAGCAGCCAAGTTTGGCGGACTAGCGGTTTTAATGAGCAGTTCTTC. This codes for CASSQVWRTSGFNEQFF.